What follows are 29 T cell receptor beta chains derived from one specimen sequenced in a study of cytomegalovirus exposure and HLA in healthy donors (dated by TCRdb to about 2017). To prepare the library, the immunoSEQ multiplex PCR assay was applied. The multiplex PCR relied on a mix of 60 forward primers for TCR Vbeta segments and 13 reverse primers for TCR Jbeta segments. This is the immuneACCESS table as TCRdb keeps it, with only in-frame sequences that have V and J called. A part of the clones is gone; compared with another copy, unresolved V genes explain less than half, and the rest is unexplained. Within this sample are around 300,000 clones, with roughly two thirds of them counted one time only. Approximately 2.3% of the sample belongs to the ten largest clones. Sequenced: PBMCs. The receptors come from a female donor in good health and CMV-seronegative.

The chain uses TRBV15 and TRBJ2-7; 10 nucleotides agree with TRBD2. Per the germline V gene, CDR1 is LNHNV and CDR2 is YYDKDF (reference sequence). J lost 3 bases, V lost 3 bases, and 11 bases had no gene match. The CDR3 is 17 amino acids. CDR3 DNA: TGTGCCACCAGCAGGGACGAAGCCCTAGCGGGAGTCTACGAGCAGTACTTC. This translates into CATSRDEALAGVYEQYF.

This clone was observed a handful of times. This chain uses TRBV30 with TRBJ2-7; 7 nucleotides agree with TRBD2. The V gene end was trimmed by 0 bases and the J gene end by 0 bases; junction bases not matched to a gene: 2. CDR3 size: 14 residues. Germline loops: CDR1 GTSNPN, CDR2 SVGIG (reference sequence). For the CDR3, the DNA is TGTGCCTGGAGTGTCGGGGGGAGCTCCTACGAGCAGTACTTC. Translated, it gives CAWSVGGSSYEQYF.

This chain links TRBV5-1 with TRBJ2-7; 11 bases are shared with TRBD1. The CDR3 consists of 14 residues. V was pared by 4 bases and J by 5 bases, with 5 bases of the junction left unmatched. The germline CDR1 and CDR2 sequences are SGHRS and YFSETQ. CDR3 protein: CASSPGQGVNEQYF. The CDR3 DNA sequence: TGCGCCAGCAGCCCGGGACAGGGGGTGAACGAGCAGTACTTC.

This clone has only a few counts. This rearrangement joins TRBV19 to TRBJ1-1; D is uncertain. The CDR3 extends over 15 amino acids. Germline CDR1 is LNHDA and CDR2 is SQIVND (reference sequence). The germline V and J ends were trimmed by 3 bases and 0 bases, with 11 bases remaining between them. The chain's CDR3 is CASSIGGSMNTEAFF. The CDR3 bases are TGTGCCAGTAGTATTGGCGGGTCCATGAACACTGAAGCTTTCTTT.

The sample holds a few counts of this clone. V gene TRBV5-1 combines with J gene TRBJ2-7; tentatively, D is TRBD1 (6 bases). Trimming took off 2 bases at V and 2 bases at J, with 11 bases between the two ends. Germline V gene lookup returns CDR1 SGHRS and CDR2 YFSETQ. This CDR3 has 14 amino acids. The DNA of the CDR3 is TGCGCCAGCAGCTTCAGGACAGATACCTACGAGCAGTACTTC. Its protein product is CASSFRTDTYEQYF.

The CDR3 DNA reads TGTGCCAGCAGTGAACCCGGGGTTCGAACCTACGAGCAGTACTTC. This gives the protein CASSEPGVRTYEQYF. The chain joins TRBV6-1 to TRBJ2-7, with a possible D match to TRBD2 (5 bases). Germline CDR1 MNHNS, CDR2 SASEGT. V dropped 2 bases and J dropped 2 bases, with 13 bases sitting between them. The CDR3 totals 15 residues.

The genes are TRBV7-3 and TRBJ1-4, with a possible D match to TRBD1 (5 bases). V was shortened by 5 bases and J by 4 bases, with 14 bases between the two germline ends. In germline, CDR1 is SGHTA, CDR2 FQGTGA. The CDR3 is made up of 15 amino acids. CDR3 bases: TGTGCCAGCAGCGCCTACGGGGGGATTAATGAAAAACTGTTTTTT. It specifies CASSAYGGINEKLFF. The complete variable domain, with remaining parts taken from reference TRBV7-3 and TRBJ1-4, reads GAGVSQTPSNKVTEKGKYVELRCDPISGHTALYWYRQSLGQGPEFLIYFQGTGAADDSGLPNDRFFAVRPEGSVSTLKIQRTERGDSAVYLCASSAYGGINEKLFFGSGTQLSVL.

The rearrangement uses TRBV5-6 and TRBJ1-2, with D hard to call. The CDR3 has 13 amino acids. Germline CDR1 and CDR2: SGHDT and YYEEEE. V gave up 4 bases and J gave up 4 bases, with 11 bases separating them. CDR3 in DNA: TGTGCCAGCAGCCGCGGGTCCGTCTATGGCTACACCTTC. Encoded protein: CASSRGSVYGYTF.

The V gene is TRBV7-8, the J gene TRBJ1-4; D is unresolved. The CDR3 runs to 16 residues. V lost 1 base, J lost 3 bases, and 12 bases lay in between. Per the germline V gene, CDR1 is SGHVS and CDR2 is FQNEAQ. The CDR3: CASSLGQTEANEKLFF. In DNA, the CDR3 is TGTGCCAGCAGCTTAGGGCAGACGGAGGCTAATGAAAAACTGTTTTTT.

The chain employs TRBV2 and TRBJ1-2, with 7 bases identical to TRBD1. The J segment lost 0 bases and the V segment lost 6 bases, leaving 4 bases of the junction unmatched. The germline V gene has CDR1 SNHLY and CDR2 FYNNEI. The CDR3 is 14 amino acids. This chain's CDR3 is CASRATGSNYGYTF. The CDR3 DNA reads TGTGCCAGCAGAGCGACAGGGTCTAACTATGGCTACACCTTC.

CDR3 in amino acids: CAWSVRGASGRHNEQFF. The CDR3 DNA follows: TGTGCCTGGAGTGTAAGGGGAGCTAGCGGGAGACACAATGAGCAGTTCTTC. The chain is built from TRBV30 and TRBJ2-1, with 10 bases that match TRBD2. CDR1 GTSNPN and CDR2 SVGIG come from the germline V gene (reference sequence). This CDR3 has 17 amino acids. Trimming took 0 bases from V and 5 from J; bases not matched to a gene: 10. The full variable domain, in which reference TRBV30 and TRBJ2-1 provide the parts outside the CDR3, is SQTIHQWPATLVQPVGSPLSLECTVEGTSNPNLYWYRQAAGRGLQLLFYSVGIGQISSEVPQNLSASRPQDRQFILSSKKLLLSDSGFYLCAWSVRGASGRHNEQFFGPGTRLTVL.

This clone occurred once. J is TRBJ1-1 and V is TRBV6-5; 7 nucleotides match TRBD1. With V trimmed by 0 bases and J by 11 bases, 12 bases remained unmatched. Looked up from germline, CDR1 is MNHEY and CDR2 is SVGAGI. The CDR3 runs to 15 residues. The CDR3 sequence: CASSYSRTGPSAAFF. The CDR3 DNA sequence: TGTGCCAGCAGTTACTCGAGGACAGGTCCATCTGCGGCTTTCTTT.

V and J are TRBV27 and TRBJ2-3, with D possibly being TRBD1 (5 bases). Trimming shortened V by 2 bases and J by 0 bases, and 12 bases separated the two germline ends. There are 16 residues in the CDR3. Germline loops: CDR1 MNHEY, CDR2 SMNVEV (reference sequence). The CDR3 is CASSLMPQGSTDTQYF. The DNA of the CDR3 is TGTGCCAGCAGTTTAATGCCGCAGGGTAGCACAGATACGCAGTATTTT.

Remarks on this clone: The junction does not match germline at one end; this may be a read error. This chain connects TRBV7-7 to TRBJ2-5; TRBD2 aligns across 11 bases. Germline assignment: CDR1 SSHAT and CDR2 FNYEAQ (reference sequence). CDR3 length equals 15 residues. The CDR3 is CASSLGTSGSGEQYF. The CDR3 DNA follows: TGTGCTAGCAGCTTAGGGACTAGCGGCTCGGGTGAGCAGTACTTC.

V and J are TRBV5-1 and TRBJ1-1; a weak D match, TRBD1 (6 bases). The length of the CDR3 is 14 residues. Between the trimmed V and J ends, which lost 4 bases and 2 bases, there was a span of 12 bases. CDR1 is SGHRS and CDR2 is YFSETQ in the germline V gene. DNA for the CDR3: TGCGCCAGCAGCATCTCAGGGGTAAACACTGAAGCTTTCTTT. Its protein product is CASSISGVNTEAFF.

The gene calls are TRBV15 and TRBJ2-1; TRBD2 aligns across 8 bases. Germline CDR1 LNHNV, CDR2 YYDKDF (reference sequence). J lost 1 base, V lost 1 base, and 6 bases had no gene match. The CDR3 length is 17 residues. CDR3 region: CATSRASGTSSYNEQFF. The CDR3 DNA sequence: TGTGCCACCAGCAGAGCCTCCGGGACTAGTTCCTACAATGAGCAGTTCTTC.

The gene calls are TRBV7-9 and TRBJ2-7; 14 nucleotides agree with TRBD2. CDR3 length: 15 amino acids. The trim removed 6 bases at V and 0 bases at J, leaving 1 base unmatched. The germline V gene encodes CDR1 SEHNR and CDR2 FQNEAQ (reference sequence). The CDR3 DNA reads TGTGCCAGCAGGGGACTAGCGGGGGACTCCTACGAGCAGTACTTC. This codes for CASRGLAGDSYEQYF. The full variable domain, its missing parts supplied by reference TRBV7-9 and TRBJ2-7, is DTGVSQNPRHKITKRGQNVTFRCDPISEHNRLYWYRQTLGQGPEFLTYFQNEAQLEKSRLLSDRFSAERPKGSFSTLEIQRTEQGDSAMYLCASRGLAGDSYEQYFGPGTRLTVT.

The chain uses TRBV6-5 and TRBJ2-2, with TRBD1 matching 7 bases. The CDR3 has 15 amino acids. The J segment lost 5 bases and the V segment lost 6 bases, leaving 9 bases of the junction unmatched. Germline CDR1 is MNHEY and CDR2 is SVGAGI. The CDR3 loop reads CASSPGQVRTGELFF. Written as DNA, the CDR3 is TGTGCCAGCAGCCCCGGACAGGTCCGTACCGGGGAGCTGTTTTTT.

This chain connects TRBV11-2 to TRBJ2-1, with 11 positions matching TRBD2. Germline CDR1 and CDR2: SGHAT and FQNNGV. Losses at the gene ends were 1 base for V and 4 bases for J; bases not matched to a gene: 6. The CDR3 totals 17 residues. CDR3 nucleotide sequence: TGTGCCAGCAGCTTAGTGGAAGGGACTAGCGGTTACAATGAGCAGTTCTTC. Translating gives CASSLVEGTSGYNEQFF.

The chain carries TRBV28 and TRBJ2-4, with TRBD1 matching 7 bases. V lost 4 bases to trimming and J lost 4 bases; unmatched junction nucleotides: 4. The length of the CDR3 is 14 residues. Germline V gene sequence: CDR1 MDHEN, CDR2 SYDVKM. The CDR3 coding sequence is TGTGCCAGCAGTTCCGGGACAGTGAAAAACATTCAGTACTTC. Its translation is CASSSGTVKNIQYF.

The chain has TRBV10-1 and TRBJ2-7; a possible D gene is TRBD1 (5 bases). The CDR3 is 13 amino acids. V was trimmed by 6 bases and J by 1 base, leaving 10 bases between them. The germline CDR1 and CDR2 sequences are WNHNN and SYGVQD (reference sequence). The CDR3 sequence is CASSVSGSYEQYF. DNA of the CDR3: TGCGCCAGCAGCGTTTCAGGGTCCTACGAGCAGTACTTC.

In this sample, this clone turned up a few times. The rearrangement joins TRBV28 to TRBJ1-6; D is ambiguous. V gave up 1 base and J gave up 9 bases, with 16 bases separating them. The germline CDR1 and CDR2 sequences are MDHEN and SYDVKM. This CDR3 comprises 16 residues. The CDR3 here is CASSLLPGAVSSPLHF. The CDR3 DNA reads as TGTGCCAGCAGTTTATTACCCGGCGCGGTTAGTTCACCCCTCCACTTT.

This chain links TRBV19 with TRBJ2-1; TRBD1 aligns across 10 bases. Germline values: CDR1 LNHDA, CDR2 SQIVND (reference sequence). The ends lost 6 bases at V and 10 bases at J; junction bases unmatched: 9. The CDR3 is 14 residues long. The CDR3 DNA reads TGTGCCAGTAGCGGTGACAGGGGGCTCGGAGAGCAGTTCTTC. It is translated as CASSGDRGLGEQFF.

The rearrangement joins TRBV27 to TRBJ2-2; possibly TRBD1 for D (6 bases). The CDR3 has 12 residues. The germline CDR1 and CDR2 sequences are MNHEY and SMNVEV (reference sequence). The germline V and J ends were trimmed by 7 bases and 5 bases, with 8 bases remaining between them. The chain's CDR3 is CASTQGTGELFF. Here the CDR3 DNA reads TGTGCCAGCACACAGGGAACCGGGGAGCTGTTTTTT.

The genes are TRBV15 and TRBJ1-4; 11 bases line up with TRBD1. V lost 0 bases and J lost 10; bases outside the gene matches: 7. CDR1 and CDR2 from the germline V gene are LNHNV and YYDKDF (reference sequence). CDR3 length: 16 amino acids. The CDR3 loop reads CATSRDRGTGGVKLFF. The CDR3 region has the DNA TGTGCCACCAGCAGAGATCGCGGGACAGGGGGAGTAAAACTGTTTTTT.

The rearrangement links TRBV28 to TRBJ2-2; 9 nucleotides line up with TRBD1. V was pared by 7 bases and J by 5 bases, with 11 bases of the junction left unmatched. The length of the CDR3 is 16 residues. CDR1 and CDR2 (germline): MDHEN, SYDVKM. CDR3 nucleotides: TGTGCCAGCACCCCGGGACAGGGATTTAGAACCGGGGAGCTGTTTTTT. Amino acids: CASTPGQGFRTGELFF.

J is TRBJ2-5 and V is TRBV15, with 12 bases matching TRBD1. Germline-derived CDR1 and CDR2 are LNHNV and YYDKDF (reference sequence). CDR3 length: 13 amino acids. The junction had 6 bases not matched to a gene; V was cut back by 3 bases and J by 13 bases. DNA of the CDR3: TGTGCCACCAGCAGGGGGACAGGGGGCGCGGCGTACTTC. Translation: CATSRGTGGAAYF.

The chain is built from TRBV9 and TRBJ2-5; 11 nucleotides match TRBD2. The CDR3 loop spans 16 amino acids. With V trimmed by 5 bases and J by 4 bases, 10 bases remained unmatched. Germline loops: CDR1 SGDLS, CDR2 YYNGEE. The CDR3 spells CASSRSSGRIRETQYF. The CDR3 DNA sequence: TGTGCCAGCAGTCGATCTAGCGGGAGGATTCGAGAGACCCAGTACTTC.

The chain employs TRBV5-1 and TRBJ2-7, with TRBD1 matching 9 bases. With 3 bases clipped from V and 2 bases from J, the junction kept 6 bases outside the gene matches. CDR1 SGHRS and CDR2 YFSETQ come from the germline V gene. The CDR3 contains 15 residues. The CDR3 loop is CASSSGQGSAYEQYF. CDR3 sequence (DNA): TGCGCCAGCAGCTCCGGACAGGGGTCGGCCTACGAGCAGTACTTC.